The following is a T cell receptor beta chain sequence with its context. Its antigen remains unknown. V shed 5 bases and J shed 10 bases, with 8 bases lying between them. Per germline, CDR1 DFQATT and CDR2 SNEGSKA (reference sequence). CDR3 length equals 10 residues. The data originate from a study of cytomegalovirus exposure and HLA in healthy donors. General study points: First-cohort TCR clusters tended to co-occur in the 90 to 150 validation repertoires, a later analysis found.

Profiled with immunoSEQ multiplex PCR; TCRdb holds only in-frame clones, not every one. Of 60,000 to 70,000 clones listed, more than 85% are singletons. V and J are TRBV20-1 and TRBJ1-4; D is ambiguous. The sequencing input was PBMCs. This clonotype was obtained from a woman under 30 in good health and CMV-seronegative. The CDR3: CSAPNGKLFF. The CDR3 nucleotides read TGCAGTGCTCCCAACGGAAAACTGTTTTTT.